A selection of T cell receptor beta chains follows, all from one sample in a study of blood T cell repertoires in COVID-19. The table came from immunoSEQ multiplex PCR; TCRdb's copy has only in-frame clones and leaves some out. The sample lists some 19,000 clones; roughly nine tenths were seen once. Sequences were obtained from peripheral blood. These TCRs come from a man between 65 and 85 years old with acute or convalescent COVID-19. Each CDR3 is given with its conserved first and last residue. A D gene is named only where the DNA matches it firmly. Only some rows state a clone size, as once, few, many or a class for expanded clones.

d_gene,abundance,v_gene,j_gene,CDR3nt,CDR3aa
NA,NA,TRBV2,TRBJ2-1,TGTGCCAGCAGTGAGCTTGCGAGCTCCTACAATGAGCAGTTCTTC,CASSELASSYNEQFF
NA,once,TRBV10-3,TRBJ2-1,TGTGCCATCAGTGAACCCTTGCGGGATGAGCAGTTCTTC,CAISEPLRDEQFF
TRBD2,NA,TRBV7-2,TRBJ2-7,TGTGCCAGCAGCTTGGGGGGGGAGGCCTCCGAGCAGTACTTC,CASSLGGEASEQYF
NA,NA,TRBV9,TRBJ1-6,TGTGCCAGCAGCGTAGCTCGCCGGGGTTCACCCCTCCACTTT,CASSVARRGSPLHF
TRBD1,NA,TRBV11-1,TRBJ2-7,TGTGCCAGCAGCTTAGGTGGGACAGGGGACCCCTACGAGCAGTACTTC,CASSLGGTGDPYEQYF
NA,once,TRBV6-5,TRBJ2-3,TGTGCCAGCACCGGGGGAGATACGCAGTATTTT,CASTGGDTQYF
TRBD1,NA,TRBV7-9,TRBJ2-7,TGTGCCAGCAGCCCCCAAAGTAGAACAGGGGCGGCATACGAGCAGTACTTC,CASSPQSRTGAAYEQYF
TRBD1,NA,TRBV5-5,TRBJ2-5,TGTGCCAGCAGCTTGGGACAGGGGGCGACCCAGTACTTC,CASSLGQGATQYF
NA,NA,TRBV27,TRBJ2-7,TGTGCCAGCAGTTTTTCCTTTGACTCGGAGACCTACGAGCAGTACTTC,CASSFSFDSETYEQYF
NA,few,TRBV6-2/TRBV6-3,TRBJ1-4,TGTGCCAGCAGTTTTACGACAGACCCGCGGGATAATGAAAAACTGTTTTTT,CASSFTTDPRDNEKLFF
TRBD1,NA,TRBV9,TRBJ2-7,TGTGCCAGCAGCCCAGGACAGGGAGGCGAGCAGTACTTC,CASSPGQGGEQYF
NA,NA,TRBV7-2,TRBJ2-5,TGTGCCAGCAGCTCTCCGGGGGGCCAGGAGACCCAGTACTTC,CASSSPGGQETQYF
TRBD1,NA,TRBV5-1,TRBJ2-7,TGCGCCAGCAGCTTGGGGACAGGGGTCTCCTACGAGCAGTACTTC,CASSLGTGVSYEQYF
TRBD2,NA,TRBV3-1/TRBV3-2,TRBJ2-7,TGTGCCAGCAGCCCAGGACTAGCGGCCCCCTCCTACGAGCAGTACTTC,CASSPGLAAPSYEQYF
TRBD1,NA,TRBV15,TRBJ1-2,TGTGCCACCAGCAGAGAGCCGGGACAGGGACTTAACTATGGCTACACCTTC,CATSREPGQGLNYGYTF
NA,NA,TRBV5-4,TRBJ1-2,TGTGCCAGCAGCGACAGGATCAACTATGGCTACACCTTC,CASSDRINYGYTF
NA,NA,TRBV27,TRBJ1-6,TGTGCCAGCAGTTTGGCTGCCATCTCCTATAATTCACCCCTCCACTTT,CASSLAAISYNSPLHF
TRBD1,NA,TRBV6-5,TRBJ2-7,TGTGCCAGCAATCGGGACAGACCCTACGAGCAGTACTTC,CASNRDRPYEQYF
NA,NA,TRBV7-2,TRBJ2-3,TGTGCCAGCAGCTTAGAGGGTCAGGGGCCAGATACGCAGTATTTT,CASSLEGQGPDTQYF
NA,NA,TRBV6-2/TRBV6-3,TRBJ2-7,TGTGCCAGCAGTTACACAGGTCCATACTACGAGCAGTACTTC,CASSYTGPYYEQYF
NA,NA,TRBV5-4,TRBJ2-4,TGTGCCAGCAGCTTGCGGGGGAGGTTGACCAAAAACATTCAGTACTTC,CASSLRGRLTKNIQYF
NA,NA,TRBV9,TRBJ1-1,TGTGCCAGCAGCGAGACCCCGGGACACGACACTGAAGCTTTCTTT,CASSETPGHDTEAFF